One T cell receptor beta chain is described in this entry. The CDR3 extends over 13 amino acids. V lost 0 bases, J lost 4 bases, and 4 bases lay in between. Germline V gene sequence: CDR1 SEHNR, CDR2 FQNEAQ (reference sequence). This sample stems from a study of blood T cell repertoires in COVID-19. Whole-study context: Both acute and convalescent COVID-19 samples were obtained from the United States, Italy and Spain. PBMCs, B-cell-depleted T cells, or T cells provided the cDNA or gDNA that made up the material.

In the original analysis: How many nucleated cells were present was estimated from reference gene primer amplification. The protocol was immunoSEQ multiplex PCR, while the TCRdb copy is restricted to in-frame clones and leaves out a portion. That table supplies the V and J calls and clone size; D and trimming were determined from the DNA. The sample includes roughly 130,000 clones, 60% to 85% of them seen just once. J is TRBJ1-5 and V is TRBV7-9; the D is unclear. Input material: peripheral blood. This receptor was taken from a man over 45 with acute or convalescent COVID-19. The CDR3 bases are TGTGCCAGCAGCTTAGCAGCAAATCAGCCCCAGCATTTT. Its protein product is CASSLAANQPQHF.